The subject of this entry is one TCR beta chain. What it binds is not known. The CDR3 has 16 residues. V gave up 2 bases and J gave up 5 bases; unmatched junction bases: 7. Germline assignment: CDR1 SGHTA and CDR2 FQGTGA. The data are from a study of response to subunit inactivated influenza vaccine. MiXCR, run by TCRdb on the RT-PCR reads, gives a single entry per CDR3 protein. In the table there are around 790,000 distinct CDR3 sequences, around 20% of which are singletons. Study findings and constraints: Each seasonal flu vaccination may recruit only limited new T cells, authors suggested.

The chain uses TRBV7-3 and TRBJ2-1, with 9 bases that match TRBD1. The specimen was PBMCs from blood, collected around 5 days after vaccination. This TCR was recovered from a man aged 50 to 59 who received an inactivated influenza vaccine. CDR3 loop: CASSLAGTGIDNEQFF. In DNA form, the CDR3 reads TGTGCCAGCAGCTTAGCGGGGACAGGGATCGACAATGAGCAGTTCTTC. The whole variable domain, remainder taken from reference TRBV7-3 and TRBJ2-1, is GAGVSQTPSNKVTEKGKYVELRCDPISGHTALYWYRQSLGQGPEFLIYFQGTGAADDSGLPNDRFFAVRPEGSVSTLKIQRTERGDSAVYLCASSLAGTGIDNEQFFGPGTRLTVL.